The 16 T cell receptor beta chains listed next were all sequenced from one sample in a study of T-cell memory formation after mild COVID-19. TCRdb re-analysed the 5' RACE reads in MiXCR, keeping a single row per CDR3 protein. The sample holds 70,000 to 100,000 distinct CDR3 sequences; approximately 15% are singletons and the top ten take approximately 40%. The sample consisted of PBMCs or a T cell subset sorted from them (not recorded which). The receptor source for this set is a man aged 18 to 30 who had mild COVID-19 (a few samples of this study predate the infection). Cell type and time point are not known.

V gene TRBV14 combines with J gene TRBJ2-7; perhaps TRBD2 as D (6 bases). The V gene's germline CDR1 is SGHDN and CDR2 FVKESK. The V and J ends lost 3 bases and 3 bases respectively, with 12 bases between them. The CDR3 sequence is 14 residues long. The CDR3: CASSQPGLFYEQYF. The DNA for the CDR3 is TGTGCCAGCAGCCAGCCGGGACTCTTCTACGAGCAGTACTTC.

This clonotype has a handful of counts. This chain links TRBV7-2 with TRBJ2-3; 8 nucleotides match TRBD1. CDR3 size: 16 residues. The ends lost 1 base at V and 2 bases at J; junction bases unmatched: 5. From germline, CDR1 is SGHTA and CDR2 FQGNSA. CDR3: CASSLEWTGITDTQYF. CDR3 DNA: TGTGCCAGCAGCTTAGAATGGACAGGGATCACAGATACGCAGTATTTT.

The V and J genes are TRBV27 and TRBJ1-1; unclear D gene. The CDR3 has 12 residues. V was trimmed by 5 bases and J by 6 bases, leaving 10 bases between them. The germline V gene has CDR1 MNHEY and CDR2 SMNVEV (reference sequence). This CDR3 reads CASSNQLAEAFF. The DNA of the CDR3 is TGTGCCAGCAGTAACCAGCTCGCTGAAGCTTTCTTT.

This clonotype was seen a handful of times. CDR3 loop: CASSRKGAETQYF. CDR3 in DNA: TGTGCCAGCAGCCGAAAGGGGGCGGAGACCCAGTACTTC. This rearrangement joins TRBV12-3 or TRBV12-4 to TRBJ2-5; 7 bases fit TRBD1. The CDR3 consists of 13 residues. The trim removed 6 bases at V and 5 bases at J, leaving 6 bases unmatched.

This chain joins TRBV29-1 and TRBJ2-1, with unresolved D. This CDR3 is 15 amino acids long. CDR1 SQVTM and CDR2 ANQGSEA come from the germline V gene. Trimming stripped 2 bases from V and 1 base from J, with 12 bases between. The CDR3 sequence: CSVERFESSYNEQFF. DNA of the CDR3: TGCAGCGTTGAAAGGTTTGAGTCTTCCTACAATGAGCAGTTCTTC.

This clonotype has only a few counts. The chain combines TRBV6-6 with TRBJ1-1; no definite D call. CDR1 MNHNY and CDR2 SVGAGI come from the germline V gene (reference sequence). V gave up 3 bases and J gave up 8 bases, with 13 bases separating them. This CDR3 comprises 13 residues. CDR3 bases: TGTGCCAGCAGTTATTATGAAGCACCGGAAGCTTTCTTT. Its protein product is CASSYYEAPEAFF.

The gene calls are TRBV13 and TRBJ2-7; possible D gene TRBD1, 5 bases. Trimming stripped 5 bases from V and 0 bases from J, with 8 bases between. The CDR3 totals 13 residues. CDR1 PRHDT and CDR2 FYEKMQ come from the germline V gene (reference sequence). The CDR3, as DNA: TGTGCCAGCAGCCGAACAGGCTCCTACGAGCAGTACTTC. It is translated as CASSRTGSYEQYF.

This clonotype has at least ten counts. The chain links TRBV11-2 to TRBJ2-7; D gene uncertain. The CDR3 is 14 residues long. Deletions cut 1 base from V and 0 bases from J, with 7 bases between. Germline V lookup: CDR1 SGHAT, CDR2 FQNNGV. The CDR3 spells CASSLAANSYEQYV. In DNA form, the CDR3 reads TGTGCCAGCAGCTTAGCTGCTAACTCCTACGAGCAGTACGTC.

Many counts were recorded for this clonotype. This sequence joins TRBV5-1 and TRBJ2-7; 8 bases align to TRBD1. Germline lookup yields CDR1 SGHRS and CDR2 YFSETQ. This CDR3 spans 15 amino acids. Trimming at V came to 0 bases and at J to 0 bases, leaving 2 bases not matched to a gene. Here the CDR3 reads CASSLDRGISYEQYF. In DNA form, the CDR3 reads TGCGCCAGCAGCTTGGACAGGGGGATCTCCTACGAGCAGTACTTC.

This chain joins TRBV6-5 and TRBJ1-1; D is unclear. The germline V gene has CDR1 MNHEY and CDR2 SVGAGI. V was cut by 2 bases and J by 5 bases, with 9 bases left in between. The CDR3 totals 13 residues. Here the CDR3 reads CASSYASGTEAFF. CDR3 sequence (DNA): TGTGCCAGCAGTTACGCCTCGGGGACTGAAGCTTTCTTT.

This clonotype appeared a few times. V and J are TRBV6-5 and TRBJ1-4; no reliable D call. The ends were cut back, 0 bases at V and 4 bases at J, with 9 bases in the middle. The germline CDR1 and CDR2 sequences are MNHEY and SVGAGI. This CDR3 comprises 15 residues. This chain's CDR3 is CASSYSKRVNEKLFF. DNA for the CDR3: TGTGCCAGCAGTTACTCGAAACGGGTTAATGAAAAACTGTTTTTT.

This sequence joins TRBV7-9 and TRBJ1-2; no clear D gene. The CDR3 sequence is 15 residues long. The germline gives CDR1 SEHNR, CDR2 FQNEAQ (reference sequence). Trimming took off 5 bases at V and 4 bases at J, with 17 bases between the two ends. For the CDR3, the DNA is TGTGCCAGCAGCCCCTGGGTATCCAGGACCTATGGCTACACCTTC. Protein sequence: CASSPWVSRTYGYTF.

The chain couples TRBV19 to TRBJ2-5, with TRBD2 as a possible D gene (6 bases). Trimming shortened V by 4 bases and J by 5 bases, and 17 bases separated the two germline ends. This CDR3 is built from 15 residues. In germline, CDR1 is LNHDA, CDR2 SQIVND (reference sequence). This CDR3 reads CASSRALAESETQYF. The DNA of the CDR3 is TGTGCCAGTAGTAGGGCCTTAGCGGAGTCGGAGACCCAGTACTTC.

This chain connects TRBV24-1 to TRBJ2-3, with a possible D match to TRBD1 (5 bases). The V gene's germline CDR1 is KGHDR and CDR2 SFDVKD. The V and J ends lost 6 bases and 1 base respectively, with 19 bases between them. CDR3 length: 17 amino acids. CDR3 nucleotide sequence: TGTGCCACCAGTCAGGAGAGGACAAATCCCCGCACAGATACGCAGTATTTT. Amino acid sequence: CATSQERTNPRTDTQYF.

This clonotype was seen only a few times. This chain connects TRBV4-2 to TRBJ2-1; no clear D. CDR3 length: 12 amino acids. Germline lookup yields CDR1 LGHNA and CDR2 YNFKEQ. Trimming took off 3 bases at V and 6 bases at J, with 6 bases between the two ends. CDR3 amino acids: CASSQSSNEQFF. CDR3 bases: TGTGCCAGCAGCCAGTCGAGCAATGAGCAGTTCTTC.

This sequence joins TRBV20-1 and TRBJ2-1; D may correspond to TRBD1 or TRBD2 (6 bases each). CDR1 DFQATT and CDR2 SNEGSKA come from the germline V gene (reference sequence). CDR3 length: 12 amino acids. Trimming cost V 3 bases and J 10 bases, with 13 bases left between them. This CDR3 is CSASYGGWEQFF. CDR3 in DNA: TGCAGTGCTAGCTACGGGGGCTGGGAGCAGTTCTTC.